What follows are 5 T cell receptor beta chains derived from one specimen sequenced in a study of T cells in Graves' hyperthyroidism and ophthalmopathy. Using RNA transcripts as the source, TCR beta CDR3 regions were amplified. The TCR CDR3 was amplified in a first-round RT-PCR using the HTBI primer set. TCRdb reprocessed the multiplex PCR reads via MiXCR and lists one record per CDR3 protein. The sample includes under 700,000 distinct CDR3 sequences, 15% to 20% of them seen just once. The sequenced material came from blood. These receptors all come from a woman aged 18-35 years with Graves' hyperthyroidism.

The CDR3 spells CASSFETGVTDTQYF. The CDR3, as DNA: TGTGCCAGCAGCTTCGAGACAGGGGTAACAGATACGCAGTATTTT. The V gene is TRBV7-9, the J gene TRBJ2-3; 8 nucleotides agree with TRBD1. CDR3 length: 15 residues. Losses at the gene ends were 3 bases for V and 3 bases for J; bases not matched to a gene: 5. Germline V gene sequence: CDR1 SEHNR, CDR2 FQNEAQ (reference sequence).

The gene calls are TRBV4-3 and TRBJ1-5; 8 bases fit TRBD1. The CDR3 covers 21 residues. Germline V gene sequence: CDR1 LGHNA, CDR2 YSLEER. The J segment lost 3 bases and the V segment lost 4 bases, leaving 23 bases of the junction unmatched. CDR3 nucleotides: TGCGCCAGCAGCCCCCAAGTCCACTCGGGGGGGACAGGATTTTTCAATCAGCCCCAGCATTTT. Amino acids: CASSPQVHSGGTGFFNQPQHF.

This clonotype was seen ten or more times. The J gene is TRBJ2-1, the V gene TRBV19; TRBD1 matches at 10 bases. V gave up 5 bases and J gave up 7 bases; unmatched junction bases: 5. The CDR3 totals 14 residues. CDR1 is LNHDA and CDR2 is SQIVND in the germline V gene (reference sequence). CDR3 loop: CASSGTGDWNEQFF. CDR3 in DNA: TGTGCCAGTAGTGGGACAGGGGACTGGAATGAGCAGTTCTTC.

Comment on this clonotype: A much more abundant neighbour one base away suggests this may be a read error. The gene calls are TRBV28 and TRBJ2-1, with D maybe TRBD1 (6 bases). Germline V gene sequence: CDR1 MDHEN, CDR2 SYDVKM. The length of the CDR3 is 17 residues. V lost 3 bases and J 5 bases, leaving 20 bases between the germline ends. This CDR3 is CASSFWAGAVGNNEQFF. Here the CDR3 DNA reads TGTGCCAGCAGTTTTTGGGCAGGGGCAGTTGGTAACAATGAGCAGTTCTTC.

There are many counts of this clonotype. This rearrangement joins TRBV20-1 to TRBJ1-1; 7 positions match TRBD1. Germline CDR1 is DFQATT and CDR2 is SNEGSKA (reference sequence). Losses at the gene ends were 5 bases for V and 1 base for J; bases not matched to a gene: 1. This CDR3 has 12 amino acids. This chain's CDR3 is CSAWTGNTEAFF. DNA of the CDR3: TGCAGTGCTTGGACAGGGAACACTGAAGCTTTCTTT.